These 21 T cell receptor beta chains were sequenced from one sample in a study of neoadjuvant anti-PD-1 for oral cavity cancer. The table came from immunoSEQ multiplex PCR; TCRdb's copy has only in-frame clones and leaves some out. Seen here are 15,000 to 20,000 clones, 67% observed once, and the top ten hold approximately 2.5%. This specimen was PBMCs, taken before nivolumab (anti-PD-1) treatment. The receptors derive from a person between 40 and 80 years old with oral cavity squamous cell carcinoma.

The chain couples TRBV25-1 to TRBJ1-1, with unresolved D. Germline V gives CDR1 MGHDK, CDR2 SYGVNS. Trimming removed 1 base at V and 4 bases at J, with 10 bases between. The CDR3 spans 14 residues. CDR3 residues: CASSELQRSTEAFF. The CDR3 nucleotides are TGTGCCAGCAGTGAATTGCAGAGGAGCACTGAAGCTTTCTTT.

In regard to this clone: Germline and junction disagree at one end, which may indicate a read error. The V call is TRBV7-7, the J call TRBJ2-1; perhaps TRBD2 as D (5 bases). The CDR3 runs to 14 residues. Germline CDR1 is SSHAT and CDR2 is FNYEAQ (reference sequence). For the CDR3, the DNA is TGTGCTAGCAGCCCGGGTCGGGGAAATAATGAGCAGTTCTTC. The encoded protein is CASSPGRGNNEQFF.

The CDR3 protein is CASSLDRATGGELFF. The CDR3 DNA reads as TGTGCCAGCAGCTTGGATAGAGCGACGGGCGGGGAGCTGTTTTTT. The chain joins TRBV5-4 to TRBJ2-2, with unresolved D. Deletions cut 0 bases from V and 7 bases from J, with 13 bases between. This CDR3 is 15 amino acids long. Germline CDR1 and CDR2: SGHNT and YYREEE (reference sequence).

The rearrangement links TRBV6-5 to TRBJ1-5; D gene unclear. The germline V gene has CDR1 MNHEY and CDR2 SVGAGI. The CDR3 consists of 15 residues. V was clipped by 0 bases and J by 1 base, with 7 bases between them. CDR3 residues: CASSYSSTSNQPQHF. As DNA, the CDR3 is TGTGCCAGCAGTTACTCGAGTACCAGCAATCAGCCCCAGCATTTT.

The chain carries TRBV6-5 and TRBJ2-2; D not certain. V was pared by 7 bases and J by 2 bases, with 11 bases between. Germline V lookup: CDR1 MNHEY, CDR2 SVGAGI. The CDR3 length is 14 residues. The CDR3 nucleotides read TGTGCCAGCATGACCACTCGAAACACCGGGGAGCTGTTTTTT. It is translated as CASMTTRNTGELFF.

CDR3 amino acids: CSASRAGELFF. The CDR3 nucleotides are TGCAGTGCTAGTAGGGCCGGGGAGCTGTTTTTT. This chain connects TRBV20-1 to TRBJ2-2; D is undetermined. Germline CDR1 is DFQATT and CDR2 is SNEGSKA (reference sequence). The CDR3 totals 11 residues. Trimming removed 3 bases at V and 6 bases at J, with 5 bases between.

CDR3 sequence (DNA): TGTGCCAGCAGCTTAGAACTAGCGGGAGGATCGGAGCAGTACTTC. Translated: CASSLELAGGSEQYF. The rearrangement uses TRBV7-8 and TRBJ2-7, with 12 bases aligning to TRBD2. V shed 1 base and J 7 bases; nucleotides not matched to a gene: 5. CDR1 and CDR2 (germline): SGHVS, FQNEAQ. The CDR3 has 15 amino acids.

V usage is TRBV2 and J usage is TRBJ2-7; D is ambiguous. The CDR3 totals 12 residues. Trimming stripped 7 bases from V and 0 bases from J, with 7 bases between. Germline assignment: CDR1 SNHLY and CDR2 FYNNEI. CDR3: CASNMGSYEQYF. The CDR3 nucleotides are TGTGCCAGCAACATGGGCTCCTACGAGCAGTACTTC.

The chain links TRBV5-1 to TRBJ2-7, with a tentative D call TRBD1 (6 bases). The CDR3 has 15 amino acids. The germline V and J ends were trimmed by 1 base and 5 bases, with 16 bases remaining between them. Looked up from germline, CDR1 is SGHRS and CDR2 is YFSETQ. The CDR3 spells CASSLTGPRVNEQYF. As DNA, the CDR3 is TGCGCCAGCAGCTTGACAGGGCCCAGAGTTAACGAGCAGTACTTC.

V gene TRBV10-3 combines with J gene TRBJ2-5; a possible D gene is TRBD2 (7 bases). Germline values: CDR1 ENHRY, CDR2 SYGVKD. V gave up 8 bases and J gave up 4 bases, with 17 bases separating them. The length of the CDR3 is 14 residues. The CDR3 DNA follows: TGTGCCATCGGCGAGGGGGGGGCTCGAGAGACCCAGTACTTC. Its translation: CAIGEGGARETQYF.

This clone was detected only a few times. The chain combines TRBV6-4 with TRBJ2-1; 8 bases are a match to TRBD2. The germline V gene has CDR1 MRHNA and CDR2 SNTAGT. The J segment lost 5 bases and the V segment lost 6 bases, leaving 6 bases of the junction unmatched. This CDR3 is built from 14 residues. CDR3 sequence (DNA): TGTGCCAGCAGGGAGACTAGCGCTAACAATGAGCAGTTCTTC. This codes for CASRETSANNEQFF.

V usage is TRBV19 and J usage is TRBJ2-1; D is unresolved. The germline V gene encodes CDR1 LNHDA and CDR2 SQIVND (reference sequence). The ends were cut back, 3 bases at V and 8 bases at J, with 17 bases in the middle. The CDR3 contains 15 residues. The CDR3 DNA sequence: TGTGCCAGTAGTATCTACCCAAAAGGGTCCTATGAGCAGTTCTTC. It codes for CASSIYPKGSYEQFF. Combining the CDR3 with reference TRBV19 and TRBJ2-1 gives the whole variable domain DGGITQSPKYLFRKEGQNVTLSCEQNLNHDAMYWYRQDPGQGLRLIYYSQIVNDFQKGDIAEGYSVSREKKESFPLTVTSAQKNPTAFYLCASSIYPKGSYEQFFGPGTRLTVL.

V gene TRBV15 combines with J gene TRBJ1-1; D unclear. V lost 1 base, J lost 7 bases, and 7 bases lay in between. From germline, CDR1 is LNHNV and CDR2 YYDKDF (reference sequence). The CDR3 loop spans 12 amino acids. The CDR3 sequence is CATSRGAGEAFF. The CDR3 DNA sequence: TGTGCCACCAGCAGAGGGGCTGGTGAAGCTTTCTTT.

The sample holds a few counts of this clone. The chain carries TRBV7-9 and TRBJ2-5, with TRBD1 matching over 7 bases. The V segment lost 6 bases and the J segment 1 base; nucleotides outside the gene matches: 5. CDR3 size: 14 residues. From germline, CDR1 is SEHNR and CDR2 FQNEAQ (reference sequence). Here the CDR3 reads CASSPRDSQETQYF. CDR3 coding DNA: TGTGCCAGCAGTCCCCGGGACAGCCAAGAGACCCAGTACTTC.

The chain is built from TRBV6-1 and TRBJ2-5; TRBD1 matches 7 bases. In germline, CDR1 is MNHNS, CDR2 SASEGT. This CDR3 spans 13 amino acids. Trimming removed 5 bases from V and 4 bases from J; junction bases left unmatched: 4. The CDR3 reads CASSKNRGETQYF. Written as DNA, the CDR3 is TGTGCCAGCAGTAAGAACAGGGGAGAGACCCAGTACTTC.

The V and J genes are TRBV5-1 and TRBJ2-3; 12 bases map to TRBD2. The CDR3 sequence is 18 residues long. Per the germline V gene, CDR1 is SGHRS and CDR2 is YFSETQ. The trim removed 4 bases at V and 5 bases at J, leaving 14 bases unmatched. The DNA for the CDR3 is TGCGCCAGCAGCCCAGAAGGTCTAGCGGGAGGGCTGGGAGATACGCAGTATTTT. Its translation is CASSPEGLAGGLGDTQYF.

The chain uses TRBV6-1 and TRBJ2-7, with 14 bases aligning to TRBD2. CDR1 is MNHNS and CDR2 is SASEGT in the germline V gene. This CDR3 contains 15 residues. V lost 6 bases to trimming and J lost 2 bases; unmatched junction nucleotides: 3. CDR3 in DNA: TGTGCCAGCAGCTCGGGACTAGCGGGAGCCTACGAGCAGTACTTC. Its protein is CASSSGLAGAYEQYF.

The CDR3 nucleotides read TGCGCCAGCAGCCAAGATTCCGTGGGACTCTACAATGAGCAGTTCTTC. It encodes CASSQDSVGLYNEQFF. The chain carries TRBV4-1 and TRBJ2-1; tentative D call: TRBD2 (6 bases). Trimming pared 0 bases from V and 3 bases from J, leaving 12 bases between. Germline-derived CDR1 and CDR2 are MGHRA and YSYEKL. The CDR3 sequence is 16 residues long.

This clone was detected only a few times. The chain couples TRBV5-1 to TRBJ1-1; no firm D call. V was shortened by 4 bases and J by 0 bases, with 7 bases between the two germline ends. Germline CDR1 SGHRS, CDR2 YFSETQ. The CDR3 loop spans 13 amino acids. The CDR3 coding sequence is TGCGCCAGCAGCGCATCCATGAACACTGAAGCTTTCTTT. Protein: CASSASMNTEAFF.

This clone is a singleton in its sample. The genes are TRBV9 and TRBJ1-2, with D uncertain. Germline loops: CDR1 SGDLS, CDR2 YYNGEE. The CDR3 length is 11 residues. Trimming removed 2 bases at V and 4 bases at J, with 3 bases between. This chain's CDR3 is CASSVGYGYTF. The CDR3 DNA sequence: TGTGCCAGCAGCGTCGGCTATGGCTACACCTTC.

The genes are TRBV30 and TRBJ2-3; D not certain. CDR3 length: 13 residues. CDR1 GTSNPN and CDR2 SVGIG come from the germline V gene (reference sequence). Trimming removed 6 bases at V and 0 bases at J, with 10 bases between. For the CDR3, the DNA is TGTGCCTGTGACCGATATAGCACAGATACGCAGTATTTT. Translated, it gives CACDRYSTDTQYF.